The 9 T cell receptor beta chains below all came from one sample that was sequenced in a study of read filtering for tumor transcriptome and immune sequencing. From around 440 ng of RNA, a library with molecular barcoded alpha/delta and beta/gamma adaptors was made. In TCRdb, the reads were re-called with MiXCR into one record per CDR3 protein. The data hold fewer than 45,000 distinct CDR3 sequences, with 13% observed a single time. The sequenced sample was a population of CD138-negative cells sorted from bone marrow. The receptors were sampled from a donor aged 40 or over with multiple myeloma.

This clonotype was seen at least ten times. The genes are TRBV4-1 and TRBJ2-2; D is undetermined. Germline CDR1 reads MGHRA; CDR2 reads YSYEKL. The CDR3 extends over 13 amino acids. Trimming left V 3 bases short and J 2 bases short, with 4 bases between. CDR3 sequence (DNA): TGCGCCAGCAGCCAGACTAACACCGGGGAGCTGTTTTTT. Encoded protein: CASSQTNTGELFF.

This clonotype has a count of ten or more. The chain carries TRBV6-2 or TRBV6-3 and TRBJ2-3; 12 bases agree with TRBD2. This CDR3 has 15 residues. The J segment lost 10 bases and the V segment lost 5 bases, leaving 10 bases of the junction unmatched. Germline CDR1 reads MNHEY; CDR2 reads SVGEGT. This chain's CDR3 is CASSLAGGPTRAQYF. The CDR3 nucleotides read TGTGCCAGCAGTCTAGCGGGAGGGCCCACCCGGGCGCAGTATTTT.

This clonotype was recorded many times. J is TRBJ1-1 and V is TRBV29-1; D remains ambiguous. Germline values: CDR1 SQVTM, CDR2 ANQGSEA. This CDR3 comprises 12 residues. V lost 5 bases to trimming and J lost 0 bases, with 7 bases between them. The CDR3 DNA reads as TGCAGCGTTTTTCCCATGAACACTGAAGCTTTCTTT. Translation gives CSVFPMNTEAFF.

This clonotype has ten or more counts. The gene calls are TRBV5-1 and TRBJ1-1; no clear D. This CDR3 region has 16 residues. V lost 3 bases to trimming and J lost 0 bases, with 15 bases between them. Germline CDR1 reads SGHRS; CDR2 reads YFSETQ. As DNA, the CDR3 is TGCGCCAGCAGCTCGAATCCACAGCTTATGAACACTGAAGCTTTCTTT. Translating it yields CASSSNPQLMNTEAFF.

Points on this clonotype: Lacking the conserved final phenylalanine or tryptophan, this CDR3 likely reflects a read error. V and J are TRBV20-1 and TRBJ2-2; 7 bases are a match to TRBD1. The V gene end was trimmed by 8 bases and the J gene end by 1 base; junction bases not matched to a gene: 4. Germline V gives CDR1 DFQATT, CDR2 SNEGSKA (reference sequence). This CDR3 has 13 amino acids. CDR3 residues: CSRDSLNTGELFS. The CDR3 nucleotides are TGCAGTAGGGACAGCCTGAACACCGGGGAGCTGTTTTCT.

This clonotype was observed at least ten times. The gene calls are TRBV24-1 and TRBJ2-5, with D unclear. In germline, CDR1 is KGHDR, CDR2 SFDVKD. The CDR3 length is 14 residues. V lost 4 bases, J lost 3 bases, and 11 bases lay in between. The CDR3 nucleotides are TGTGCCACCAGTGAAGACCGTGGGGAAGAGACCCAGTACTTC. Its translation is CATSEDRGEETQYF.

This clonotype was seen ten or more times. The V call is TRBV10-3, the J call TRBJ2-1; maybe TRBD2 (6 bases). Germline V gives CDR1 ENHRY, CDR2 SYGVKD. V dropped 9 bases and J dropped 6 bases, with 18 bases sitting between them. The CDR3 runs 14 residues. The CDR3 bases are TGTGCCATTCGGAGCGGGTACGGGGGCAATGAGCAGTTCTTC. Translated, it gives CAIRSGYGGNEQFF.

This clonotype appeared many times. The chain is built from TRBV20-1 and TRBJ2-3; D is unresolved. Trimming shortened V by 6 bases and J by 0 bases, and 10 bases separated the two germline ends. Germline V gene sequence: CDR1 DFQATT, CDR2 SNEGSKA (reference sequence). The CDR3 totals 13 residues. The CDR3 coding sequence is TGCAGTGCCGTCCCACTCAGCACAGATACGCAGTATTTT. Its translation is CSAVPLSTDTQYF.

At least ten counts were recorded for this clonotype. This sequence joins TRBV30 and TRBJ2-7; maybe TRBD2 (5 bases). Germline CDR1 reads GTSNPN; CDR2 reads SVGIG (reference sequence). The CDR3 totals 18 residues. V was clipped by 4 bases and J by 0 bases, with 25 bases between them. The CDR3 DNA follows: TGTGCCTGGAAAAACACCCGGGCGGGTCTACCGCCCTCCTACGAGCAGTACTTC. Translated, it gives CAWKNTRAGLPPSYEQYF.